This entry lists 29 T cell receptor beta chains sequenced from one sample in a study of identifying expanded T cells in peripheral blood. The data were produced by immunoSEQ multiplex PCR, yet TCRdb's version contains in-frame clones alone and is incomplete. Of around 100,000 clones listed, about nine tenths are singletons. The specimen sequenced was blood. The receptors were sampled from a person aged 18 to 75 in good health.

This clone was observed a single time. This chain connects TRBV18 to TRBJ2-3; 10 bases are shared with TRBD2. The junction had 8 bases not matched to a gene; V was cut back by 0 bases and J by 8 bases. CDR3 length: 16 residues. Germline-derived CDR1 and CDR2 are KGHSH and LQKENI. CDR3 coding DNA: TGTGCCAGCTCACCACCCTCAGCGGGAGGGTTCGGTACGCAGTATTTT. Amino acid sequence: CASSPPSAGGFGTQYF.

The chain links TRBV7-9 to TRBJ1-1; 7 bases match TRBD1. Losses at the gene ends were 8 bases for V and 6 bases for J; bases not matched to a gene: 9. The CDR3 is made up of 13 amino acids. Looked up from germline, CDR1 is SEHNR and CDR2 is FQNEAQ (reference sequence). This chain's CDR3 is CASLDRQKPEAFF. CDR3 coding DNA: TGTGCCAGCCTGGACAGGCAAAAACCTGAAGCTTTCTTT.

Comment on this clone: The conserved closing phenylalanine or tryptophan is absent in this CDR3, likely reflecting a read error. This chain uses TRBV30 with TRBJ2-7; D may be TRBD1 (6 bases). The CDR3 contains 13 residues. Trimming stripped 5 bases from V and 2 bases from J, with 13 bases between. Germline CDR1 and CDR2: GTSNPN and SVGIG (reference sequence). The CDR3 sequence is CAWSEQGPYEQYL. CDR3 coding DNA: TGTGCCTGGTCTGAACAGGGTCCCTACGAGCAGTACCTC.

CDR3 nucleotides: TGTGCCAGAAGTTTTCCTAGCGGGAGTCTAAACGAGCAGTACTTC. It yields the protein CARSFPSGSLNEQYF. The J gene is TRBJ2-7, the V gene TRBV5-3; 10 bases match TRBD2. TRBV5-3 is known as an ORF, though its function is uncertain. CDR3 length: 15 residues. The V gene end was trimmed by 5 bases and the J gene end by 5 bases; junction bases not matched to a gene: 10.

This clone was picked up many times. This chain links TRBV6-7 with TRBJ1-2; D unclear. TRBV6-7 is given ORF status, its function remaining uncertain. V lost 4 bases, J lost 2 bases, and 17 bases lay in between. The CDR3 covers 16 residues. In DNA form, the CDR3 reads TGTGCCAGCAGTTTCTCATGGGCAGGAAGGAACTATGGCTACACCTTC. This encodes CASSFSWAGRNYGYTF.

This rearrangement joins TRBV7-2 to TRBJ1-1, with a weak D call TRBD1 (6 bases). Germline CDR1 is SGHTA and CDR2 is FQGNSA. This CDR3 is 14 amino acids long. Between the trimmed V and J ends, which lost 0 bases and 3 bases, there was a span of 8 bases. CDR3 nucleotides: TGTGCCAGCAGCTTAGCGCACAGGGACACTGAAGCTTTCTTT. This translates into CASSLAHRDTEAFF.

The chain is built from TRBV10-3 and TRBJ2-7, with D perhaps TRBD2 (6 bases). Germline V gene sequence: CDR1 ENHRY, CDR2 SYGVKD. This CDR3 contains 11 residues. V lost 10 bases and J 2 bases, leaving 9 bases between the germline ends. The CDR3 loop is CATSGAYEQYF. The CDR3 nucleotides read TGTGCCACGTCGGGAGCCTACGAGCAGTACTTC.

In DNA, the CDR3 is TGTGCCAGCAGTGATCCGACTAGCCGGGAGACCCAGTACTTC. Translation: CASSDPTSRETQYF. The chain carries TRBV25-1 and TRBJ2-5; 7 nucleotides line up with TRBD2. V trimming: 3 bases; J trimming: 5 bases; junction bases outside the gene matches: 6. The V gene's germline CDR1 is MGHDK and CDR2 SYGVNS. This CDR3 contains 14 residues.

The CDR3 protein is CASSVGQGRNTEAFF. CDR3 coding DNA: TGTGCCAGCTCAGTCGGACAGGGTCGGAACACTGAAGCTTTCTTT. The V call is TRBV18, the J call TRBJ1-1, with 8 bases lining up with TRBD1. CDR1 and CDR2 (germline): KGHSH, LQKENI. V was pared by 5 bases and J by 1 base, with 6 bases of the junction left unmatched. The CDR3 consists of 15 residues. Full variable domain (outside the CDR3, taken from reference TRBV18 and TRBJ1-1): NAGVMQNPRHLVRRRGQEARLRCSPMKGHSHVYWYRQLPEEGLKFMVYLQKENIIDESGMPKERFSAEFPKEGPSILRIQQVVRGDSAAYFCASSVGQGRNTEAFFGQGTRLTVV.

The J gene is TRBJ1-3, the V gene TRBV9; TRBD1 is a possible D gene (5 bases). Trimming pared 4 bases from V and 0 bases from J, leaving 14 bases between. Germline values: CDR1 SGDLS, CDR2 YYNGEE. This CDR3 comprises 16 residues. CDR3 region: CASSLGGIISGNTIYF. The CDR3, as DNA: TGTGCCAGCAGCCTCGGGGGAATTATCTCTGGAAACACCATATATTTT.

This chain links TRBV5-1 with TRBJ2-6; perhaps TRBD1 as D (6 bases). This CDR3 is built from 15 residues. Trimming removed 5 bases from V and 2 bases from J, with 11 bases in between. Germline lookup yields CDR1 SGHRS and CDR2 YFSETQ. The CDR3 DNA sequence: TGCGCCAGCAGTGGGGGCCAGGCTGGGGCCAACGTCCTGACTTTC. The encoded protein is CASSGGQAGANVLTF.

This clone was observed a single time. This chain connects TRBV28 to TRBJ2-3, with D maybe TRBD1 (6 bases). CDR3 length: 16 residues. CDR1 is MDHEN and CDR2 is SYDVKM in the germline V gene. V was clipped by 6 bases and J by 0 bases, with 16 bases between them. The CDR3 DNA is TGTGCCAGCAGGATTTGGGACACGTCTAGCACAGATACGCAGTATTTT. It yields the protein CASRIWDTSSTDTQYF.

This chain uses TRBV9 with TRBJ2-2; TRBD1 might be the D (6 bases). The V and J ends lost 0 bases and 8 bases respectively, with 11 bases between them. The CDR3 is 14 residues long. The germline V gene encodes CDR1 SGDLS and CDR2 YYNGEE. CDR3 loop: CASSVATGQGELFF. In DNA form, the CDR3 reads TGTGCCAGCAGCGTAGCAACGGGACAAGGGGAGCTGTTTTTT. Complete variable domain (other parts from reference TRBV9 and TRBJ2-2): DSGVTQTPKHLITATGQRVTLRCSPRSGDLSVYWYQQSLDQGLQFLIQYYNGEERAKGNILERFSAQQFPDLHSELNLSSLELGDSALYFCASSVATGQGELFFGEGSRLTVL.

The J gene is TRBJ2-1, the V gene TRBV6-7, with no clear D. Being an ORF, TRBV6-7 has a function that is uncertain. The CDR3 is 12 amino acids. V lost 8 bases to trimming and J lost 6 bases, with 11 bases between them. The CDR3 spells CASGYLCNEQFF. The CDR3 bases are TGTGCCAGCGGGTATTTGTGCAATGAGCAGTTCTTC.

The J gene is TRBJ2-2, the V gene TRBV9; D remains ambiguous. V lost 0 bases, J lost 4 bases, and 13 bases lay in between. The CDR3 consists of 16 residues. CDR1 and CDR2 from the germline V gene are SGDLS and YYNGEE. The CDR3: CASSVAGSLGTGELFF. CDR3 DNA sequence: TGTGCCAGCAGCGTAGCGGGTAGCTTGGGCACCGGGGAGCTGTTTTTT. Filled out from reference TRBV9 and TRBJ2-2, the complete variable domain reads DSGVTQTPKHLITATGQRVTLRCSPRSGDLSVYWYQQSLDQGLQFLIQYYNGEERAKGNILERFSAQQFPDLHSELNLSSLELGDSALYFCASSVAGSLGTGELFFGEGSRLTVL.

The sample holds a few counts of this clone. The CDR3 reads CAISDSLGQTEAFF. CDR3 in DNA: TGTGCCATCAGTGACTCTCTTGGACAGACCGAAGCTTTCTTT. The chain couples TRBV10-3 to TRBJ1-1; D may be TRBD1 (6 bases). This CDR3 has 14 residues. Germline V gene lookup returns CDR1 ENHRY and CDR2 SYGVKD. Trimming left V 3 bases short and J 8 bases short, with 16 bases between.

The gene calls are TRBV20-1 and TRBJ1-2, with D hard to call. V lost 3 bases and J 8 bases, leaving 4 bases between the germline ends. The CDR3 sequence is 9 residues long. Germline CDR1 reads DFQATT; CDR2 reads SNEGSKA (reference sequence). The CDR3 DNA reads as TGCAGTGCTAGGGGGGGCTACACCTTC. It is translated as CSARGGYTF.

The chain links TRBV14 to TRBJ2-7; D is perhaps TRBD1 or TRBD2 (6 bases each). V gave up 4 bases and J gave up 1 base, with 14 bases separating them. Germline assignment: CDR1 SGHDN and CDR2 FVKESK. This CDR3 comprises 15 residues. CDR3 sequence: CASSPLGGQSYEQYF. In nucleotides, the CDR3 is TGTGCCAGCAGCCCCCTGGGGGGCCAATCCTACGAGCAGTACTTC. Full variable domain (remainder filled in from reference TRBV14 and TRBJ2-7): EAGVTQFPSHSVIEKGQTVTLRCDPISGHDNLYWYRRVMGKEIKFLLHFVKESKQDESGMPNNRFLAERTGGTYSTLKVQPAELEDSGVYFCASSPLGGQSYEQYFGPGTRLTVT.

The chain joins TRBV7-9 to TRBJ2-7; the D gene is possibly TRBD1 (6 bases). The V end was cut by 5 bases, the J end by 6 bases, with 17 bases between. Germline V gene lookup returns CDR1 SEHNR and CDR2 FQNEAQ (reference sequence). The CDR3 is made up of 14 amino acids. CDR3 sequence: CASSLDSQVLEQYF. The CDR3 coding sequence is TGTGCCAGCAGCCTGGACAGTCAAGTGCTCGAGCAGTACTTC.

V gene TRBV18 combines with J gene TRBJ2-1; 9 positions match TRBD1. V was pared by 6 bases and J by 2 bases, with 5 bases of the junction left unmatched. The germline CDR1 and CDR2 sequences are KGHSH and LQKENI. The CDR3 extends over 15 amino acids. CDR3 in amino acids: CASSSTGGPYNEQFF. CDR3 DNA sequence: TGTGCCAGCTCGTCCACAGGGGGCCCCTACAATGAGCAGTTCTTC.

This chain joins TRBV4-2 and TRBJ1-3, with D unresolved. Germline V gene lookup returns CDR1 LGHNA and CDR2 YNFKEQ. This CDR3 comprises 15 residues. V lost 1 base, J lost 3 bases, and 10 bases lay in between. The CDR3 is CASSQGEGGGNTIYF. The CDR3 DNA follows: TGTGCCAGCAGCCAAGGGGAAGGAGGTGGAAACACCATATATTTT.

The chain uses TRBV5-1 and TRBJ2-7, with unresolved D. V was cut by 4 bases and J by 2 bases, with 13 bases left in between. The CDR3 length is 14 residues. CDR1 is SGHRS, CDR2 YFSETQ, per germline. CDR3 nucleotides: TGCGCCAGCAGCAGCCGAACGTCTACCTACGAGCAGTACTTC. Its translation is CASSSRTSTYEQYF.

V gene TRBV30 combines with J gene TRBJ2-3; 9 bases line up with TRBD1. This CDR3 contains 15 residues. V trimming: 1 base; J trimming: 3 bases; junction bases outside the gene matches: 5. Germline V gene data show CDR1 as GTSNPN and CDR2 as SVGIG (reference sequence). CDR3 bases: TGTGCCTGGAGTGGGTTGGGACAGGGAACAGATACGCAGTATTTT. Its translation is CAWSGLGQGTDTQYF.

The gene calls are TRBV5-1 and TRBJ1-2; TRBD1 might be the D (6 bases). V lost 5 bases to trimming and J lost 1 base, with 15 bases between them. CDR1 is SGHRS and CDR2 is YFSETQ in the germline V gene. This CDR3 has 15 residues. The CDR3 sequence: CASSPGTTNNYGYTF. The CDR3, as DNA: TGCGCCAGCAGTCCCGGGACAACTAATAACTATGGCTACACCTTC.

The chain has TRBV6-5 and TRBJ2-1; the D call may be TRBD1 or TRBD2 (6 bases each). Per germline, CDR1 MNHEY and CDR2 SVGAGI. CDR3 length equals 14 residues. Trimming took 9 bases from V and 10 from J, leaving 22 bases between them. CDR3 coding DNA: TGTGCCAGTCGCGAGGGGGGTAGGTGGAAGGAGCAGTTCTTC. Translation gives CASREGGRWKEQFF.

The gene calls are TRBV11-3 and TRBJ2-6; 9 positions match TRBD1. Trimming removed 6 bases from V and 0 bases from J; junction bases left unmatched: 12. The CDR3 is made up of 19 amino acids. The germline V gene encodes CDR1 SGHNT and CDR2 YENEEA. CDR3 DNA sequence: TGTGCCAGCAGTTGCAACCGGGACAGGGACCTCTCTGGGGCCAACGTCCTGACTTTC. Protein: CASSCNRDRDLSGANVLTF.

The chain has TRBV9 and TRBJ2-7, with 10 positions matching TRBD1. The germline V gene encodes CDR1 SGDLS and CDR2 YYNGEE. The CDR3 is 17 amino acids. The ends lost 3 bases at V and 4 bases at J; junction bases unmatched: 13. CDR3 nucleotide sequence: TGTGCCAGCAGCGCTCTCCAGGGGGGACAGGGGACTTACGAGCAGTACTTC. As protein: CASSALQGGQGTYEQYF.

This clone appeared once. The V and J genes are TRBV6-1 and TRBJ2-4; D is possibly TRBD2 (6 bases). CDR1 is MNHNS and CDR2 is SASEGT in the germline V gene. Trimming took 1 base from V and 7 from J, leaving 11 bases between them. CDR3 length: 14 residues. CDR3: CASSEGGESNIQYF. In DNA form, the CDR3 reads TGTGCCAGCAGTGAAGGCGGGGAGTCGAACATTCAGTACTTC.

CDR3 sequence: CASSWRTGAVEQYF. For the CDR3, the DNA is TGTGCCAGCAGTTGGAGGACAGGGGCGGTCGAGCAGTACTTC. The rearrangement uses TRBV28 and TRBJ2-7, with 9 bases identical to TRBD1. This CDR3 has 14 amino acids. Germline values: CDR1 MDHEN, CDR2 SYDVKM. Unmatched junction bases numbered 7, after V lost 4 bases and J lost 6 bases.